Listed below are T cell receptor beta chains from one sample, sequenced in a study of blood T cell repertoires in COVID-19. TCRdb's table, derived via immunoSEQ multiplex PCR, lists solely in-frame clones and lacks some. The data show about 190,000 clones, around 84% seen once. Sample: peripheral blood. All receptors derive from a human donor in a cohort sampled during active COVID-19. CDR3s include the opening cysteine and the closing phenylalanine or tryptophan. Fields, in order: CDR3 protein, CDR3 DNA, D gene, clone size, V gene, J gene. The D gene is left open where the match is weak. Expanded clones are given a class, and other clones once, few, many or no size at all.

CDR3aa: CASSLEASRLVDEQYF
CDR3nt: TGTGCCAGCAGCTTAGAAGCTAGCAGGTTGGTGGACGAGCAGTACTTC
d_gene: -
abundance: -
v_gene: TRBV11-2
j_gene: TRBJ2-7

CDR3aa: CASSGRLAGGVREQFF
CDR3nt: TGTGCCAGCAGTGGCCGACTAGCGGGAGGGGTTCGTGAGCAGTTCTTC
d_gene: TRBD2
abundance: -
v_gene: TRBV6-1
j_gene: TRBJ2-1

CDR3aa: CSASVRDRGSNSPLHF
CDR3nt: TGCAGTGCTAGTGTCCGGGACAGGGGCAGCAATTCACCCCTCCACTTT
d_gene: TRBD1
abundance: few
v_gene: TRBV20-1
j_gene: TRBJ1-6

CDR3aa: CASSGTSGTSEQYF
CDR3nt: TGTGCCAGCAGCGGGACTAGCGGAACCAGCGAGCAGTACTTC
d_gene: TRBD2
abundance: -
v_gene: TRBV3-1/TRBV3-2
j_gene: TRBJ2-7

CDR3aa: CASMTSGTETQYF
CDR3nt: TGTGCCAGCATGACTAGCGGGACTGAGACCCAGTACTTC
d_gene: TRBD2
abundance: -
v_gene: TRBV25-1
j_gene: TRBJ2-5

CDR3aa: CASSQVLGGGEQYF
CDR3nt: TGTGCCAGCAGCCAAGTACTCGGGGGTGGCGAGCAGTACTTC
d_gene: -
abundance: -
v_gene: TRBV3-1/TRBV3-2
j_gene: TRBJ2-7

CDR3aa: CAWSSGGDPSTDTQYF
CDR3nt: TGTGCCTGGAGTAGCGGGGGGGACCCCTCGACAGATACGCAGTATTTT
d_gene: TRBD2
abundance: -
v_gene: TRBV30
j_gene: TRBJ2-3

CDR3aa: CASRQGGGSPLHF
CDR3nt: TGTGCCAGCAGACAGGGTGGGGGTTCACCCCTCCACTTT
d_gene: -
abundance: -
v_gene: TRBV27
j_gene: TRBJ1-6

CDR3aa: CASSQDTGLQPQHF
CDR3nt: TGTGCCAGCAGCCAAGATACGGGGTTACAGCCCCAGCATTTT
d_gene: -
abundance: -
v_gene: TRBV3-1/TRBV3-2
j_gene: TRBJ1-5

CDR3aa: CASSSRNSLETQYF
CDR3nt: TGTGCCAGCAGCTCCCGGAACAGCCTCGAGACCCAGTACTTC
d_gene: -
abundance: -
v_gene: TRBV7-9
j_gene: TRBJ2-5

CDR3aa: CASSFGIRRLVSKEQYF
CDR3nt: TGTGCCAGCAGCTTCGGGATTAGGCGGCTCGTTTCGAAGGAGCAGTACTTC
d_gene: -
abundance: -
v_gene: TRBV5-5
j_gene: TRBJ2-7

CDR3aa: CSCQGSYGYTF
CDR3nt: TGCAGTTGTCAGGGTAGCTATGGCTACACCTTC
d_gene: -
abundance: -
v_gene: TRBV20-1
j_gene: TRBJ1-2

CDR3aa: CASSPAPGYEQYF
CDR3nt: TGTGCCAGCAGCCCGGCCCCGGGATACGAGCAGTACTTC
d_gene: -
abundance: once
v_gene: TRBV28
j_gene: TRBJ2-7

CDR3aa: CASSGGTGGRGLNGYTF
CDR3nt: TGTGCCAGCAGTGGTGGGACAGGGGGAAGAGGATTGAATGGCTACACCTTC
d_gene: TRBD1
abundance: -
v_gene: TRBV2
j_gene: TRBJ1-2

CDR3aa: CASSPGQGLTKGYTF
CDR3nt: TGTGCCAGCAGCCCCGGACAGGGTCTGACGAAGGGCTACACCTTC
d_gene: TRBD1
abundance: -
v_gene: TRBV11-2
j_gene: TRBJ1-2

CDR3aa: CASSLTLEGYTF
CDR3nt: TGCGCCAGCAGCTTAACTTTAGAAGGCTACACCTTC
d_gene: -
abundance: -
v_gene: TRBV5-1
j_gene: TRBJ1-2

CDR3aa: CASSEFRETQYF
CDR3nt: TGTGCCAGCAGTGAGTTTCGAGAGACCCAGTACTTC
d_gene: -
abundance: -
v_gene: TRBV2
j_gene: TRBJ2-5

CDR3aa: CASSSQTGKLPQYF
CDR3nt: TGTGCCAGCAGTTCGCAGACAGGGAAGTTGCCTCAGTACTTC
d_gene: TRBD1
abundance: -
v_gene: TRBV27
j_gene: TRBJ2-5

CDR3aa: CASSFSGGTGELFF
CDR3nt: TGTGCCAGCAGCTTTAGTGGTGGCACCGGGGAGCTGTTTTTT
d_gene: -
abundance: -
v_gene: TRBV11-1
j_gene: TRBJ2-2

CDR3aa: CASSYPGRGETQYF
CDR3nt: TGTGCCAGCAGTTATCCCGGGAGGGGAGAGACCCAGTACTTC
d_gene: TRBD2
abundance: -
v_gene: TRBV6-2/TRBV6-3
j_gene: TRBJ2-5

CDR3aa: CASSRPGLDYNEQFF
CDR3nt: TGCGCCAGCAGCCGACCGGGACTAGACTACAATGAGCAGTTCTTC
d_gene: TRBD2
abundance: -
v_gene: TRBV5-1
j_gene: TRBJ2-1

CDR3aa: CASSLEASQGKLGEQYF
CDR3nt: TGTGCCAGCAGCTTAGAAGCGAGTCAGGGGAAGCTTGGGGAGCAGTACTTC
d_gene: -
abundance: -
v_gene: TRBV7-2
j_gene: TRBJ2-7

CDR3aa: CASSQAPPRVGTGELFF
CDR3nt: TGTGCCAGCAGCCAAGCCCCCCCCAGGGTAGGCACCGGGGAGCTGTTTTTT
d_gene: -
abundance: -
v_gene: TRBV4-2
j_gene: TRBJ2-2

CDR3aa: CASSYRVSFSGANVLTF
CDR3nt: TGTGCCAGCAGTTACCGGGTGTCTTTCTCTGGGGCCAACGTCCTGACTTTC
d_gene: -
abundance: -
v_gene: TRBV28
j_gene: TRBJ2-6

CDR3aa: CASSLDMPIVTGGYGYTF
CDR3nt: TGCGCCAGCAGCTTGGACATGCCAATAGTGACAGGGGGCTATGGCTACACCTTC
d_gene: TRBD1
abundance: -
v_gene: TRBV5-1
j_gene: TRBJ1-2

CDR3aa: CASSPPRLDRPLTVGELFF
CDR3nt: TGTGCCAGCAGCCCGCCCAGACTTGACAGACCTCTTACGGTCGGGGAGCTGTTTTTT
d_gene: -
abundance: -
v_gene: TRBV3-1/TRBV3-2
j_gene: TRBJ2-2

CDR3aa: CAILTSGGYNEQFF
CDR3nt: TGTGCCATCTTAACTAGCGGAGGGTACAATGAGCAGTTCTTC
d_gene: TRBD2
abundance: -
v_gene: TRBV2
j_gene: TRBJ2-1

CDR3aa: CASSIPGQREYF
CDR3nt: TGTGCCAGTAGTATCCCCGGACAGAGGGAGTACTTC
d_gene: -
abundance: -
v_gene: TRBV19
j_gene: TRBJ2-7

CDR3aa: CASSVALTGELFF
CDR3nt: TGTGCCAGCAGCGTAGCCCTGACCGGGGAGCTGTTTTTT
d_gene: -
abundance: -
v_gene: TRBV9
j_gene: TRBJ2-2

CDR3aa: CASSLTGADEKLFF
CDR3nt: TGCGCCAGCAGCTTGACAGGGGCCGATGAAAAACTGTTTTTT
d_gene: TRBD1
abundance: -
v_gene: TRBV5-1
j_gene: TRBJ1-4

CDR3aa: CASSVWGAGNTIYF
CDR3nt: TGTGCCAGCAGCGTTTGGGGGGCTGGAAACACCATATATTTT
d_gene: -
abundance: -
v_gene: TRBV9
j_gene: TRBJ1-3

CDR3aa: CASSPRQGTDTQYF
CDR3nt: TGTGCCAGCAGCCCAAGGCAGGGCACAGATACGCAGTATTTT
d_gene: -
abundance: -
v_gene: TRBV3-1/TRBV3-2
j_gene: TRBJ2-3

CDR3aa: CASSESGERIYGYTF
CDR3nt: TGTGCCAGCAGTGAATCGGGGGAACGAATCTATGGCTACACCTTC
d_gene: -
abundance: -
v_gene: TRBV2
j_gene: TRBJ1-2

CDR3aa: CASSSQGATNYGYTF
CDR3nt: TGTGCCAGCAGTTCCCAGGGGGCGACTAACTATGGCTACACCTTC
d_gene: TRBD1
abundance: -
v_gene: TRBV6-2/TRBV6-3
j_gene: TRBJ1-2

CDR3aa: CASSEALGVQEAFF
CDR3nt: TGTGCCAGCAGTGAAGCGCTCGGGGTACAGGAAGCTTTCTTT
d_gene: -
abundance: once
v_gene: TRBV2
j_gene: TRBJ1-1

CDR3aa: CASSLGTGGFQPQHF
CDR3nt: TGCGCCAGCAGCTTGGGCACAGGGGGCTTTCAGCCCCAGCATTTT
d_gene: TRBD1
abundance: few
v_gene: TRBV5-1
j_gene: TRBJ1-5

CDR3aa: CASSSSPSSYNEQFF
CDR3nt: TGTGCCAGCAGCTCCTCCCCGTCCTCCTACAATGAGCAGTTCTTC
d_gene: -
abundance: -
v_gene: TRBV7-7
j_gene: TRBJ2-1